This T cell receptor beta chain is from a study of tumor-infiltrating lymphocytes in localized non-small cell lung cancer. TCRdb's table, derived via immunoSEQ multiplex PCR, lists solely in-frame clones and lacks some. The sample shows about 15,000 clones, roughly 70% of them seen only once. Comment on this clone: Its cognate antigen is unknown.

Study-level results: Immunotypes IM1 and IM2 had similar TCR-derived T-cell fractions. Different pieces of the same tissue went to different assays, confounding technical variation with intratumor heterogeneity.

Sequencing was performed on lung tumor tissue. The TCR sequence derives from a human donor with non-small cell lung cancer.

In nucleotides, the CDR3 is TGTGCCAGTAGCCAGGGACTAGCGGAGCTTCGCACAGATACGCAGTATTTT. Translating gives CASSQGLAELRTDTQYF. V usage is TRBV19 and J usage is TRBJ2-3, with TRBD2 identical over 11 bases. Germline V gene lookup returns CDR1 LNHDA and CDR2 SQIVND (reference sequence). J lost 1 base, V lost 6 bases, and 9 bases had no gene match. The CDR3 is made up of 17 amino acids.